The source of this T cell receptor beta chain is a study of blood T cell repertoires in COVID-19. Study information: Specimens from acute and convalescent COVID-19 originated in the United States, Italy and Spain. T cells, B-cell-depleted T cells, or PBMCs provided the cDNA or gDNA that served as material.

One Seattle source followed patients from active infection through their disease course. Germline loops: CDR1 LGHNA, CDR2 YNFKEQ. V lost 4 bases to trimming and J lost 1 base; unmatched junction nucleotides: 8. The length of the CDR3 is 16 residues. In the original processing: Nucleated cell number was recorded as an estimate derived from reference gene primer amplification. Only in-frame clones appear in the TCRdb table, and some are missing; sequencing was by immunoSEQ multiplex PCR. The DNA was the basis for D and trimming; V, J and clone size are from that table. Of about 68,000 clones in the sample, 65% to 90% were seen once.

Sequencing used peripheral blood. The V gene is TRBV4-2, the J gene TRBJ2-7, with TRBD1 matching 9 bases. The TCR sequence derives from an elderly man with COVID-19, enrolled during active disease. As DNA, the CDR3 is TGTGCCAGCAGCCTCGGACAGGGGACGGCTTCCTACGAGCAGTACTTC. It yields the protein CASSLGQGTASYEQYF.